Listed below are T cell receptor beta chains from one sample, sequenced in a study of blood T cells in healthy people across ages. TCRdb reprocessed the 5' RACE reads with MiXCR, giving one entry per CDR3 protein. This sample has about a million distinct CDR3 sequences, with around 48% found just once. The sequenced sample was blood. The receptors stem from a man aged 30-40 years in good health. CDR3s include the opening cysteine and the closing phenylalanine or tryptophan. D genes are given only for firm matches. Some rows mark clone size as missing; the rest say once, few, many or name a class of expanded clone.

d_call: .; j_call: TRBJ2-3; v_call: TRBV29-1; clone_size: .; cdr3_aa: CSVGFRQGATDTQYF; cdr3_nt: TGCAGCGTTGGGTTTCGCCAAGGGGCCACAGATACGCAGTATTTT
d_call: .; j_call: TRBJ1-6; v_call: TRBV4-3; clone_size: few; cdr3_aa: CASSQAENSPLHF; cdr3_nt: TGCGCCAGCAGCCAAGCCGAGAATTCACCCCTCCACTTT
d_call: TRBD1; j_call: TRBJ1-6; v_call: TRBV20-1; clone_size: .; cdr3_aa: CSARDPGQYNSPLHF; cdr3_nt: TGCAGTGCTAGAGATCCGGGACAGTATAATTCACCCCTCCACTTT
d_call: .; j_call: TRBJ2-5; v_call: TRBV28; clone_size: many; cdr3_aa: CASSLLETQYF; cdr3_nt: TGTGCCAGCAGTTTGCTGGAGACCCAGTACTTC
d_call: TRBD2; j_call: TRBJ2-3; v_call: TRBV6-5; clone_size: .; cdr3_aa: CASSYSGTSGVTDTQYF; cdr3_nt: TGTGCCAGCAGTTACTCCGGGACTAGCGGGGTCACAGATACGCAGTATTTT
d_call: .; j_call: TRBJ1-4; v_call: TRBV6-5; clone_size: .; cdr3_aa: CASSLQLGEKLFF; cdr3_nt: TGTGCCAGCAGTCTTCAGCTTGGCGAAAAACTGTTTTTT
d_call: .; j_call: TRBJ1-2; v_call: TRBV7-9; clone_size: .; cdr3_aa: CASSRVQGTYGRDGCTF; cdr3_nt: TGTGCCAGCAGCCGAGTCCAGGGCACCTATGGGAGGGATGGCTGCACCTTC
d_call: .; j_call: TRBJ2-5; v_call: TRBV9; clone_size: .; cdr3_aa: CASNRDSQGTQYF; cdr3_nt: TGTGCCAGCAATCGGGACTCCCAAGGGACCCAGTACTTC
d_call: .; j_call: TRBJ1-6; v_call: TRBV7-2; clone_size: .; cdr3_aa: CASSRAQDSPLHF; cdr3_nt: TGTGCCAGCAGCAGAGCCCAAGATTCACCCCTCCACTTT
d_call: .; j_call: TRBJ1-2; v_call: TRBV29-1; clone_size: few; cdr3_aa: CSVIIRDHPFNYGYTF; cdr3_nt: TGCAGCGTTATCATCAGGGACCATCCCTTTAACTATGGCTACACCTTC
d_call: .; j_call: TRBJ1-6; v_call: TRBV12-3/TRBV12-4; clone_size: .; cdr3_aa: CASTKDRAYNSPLHF; cdr3_nt: TGTGCCAGCACCAAGGACCGAGCTTATAATTCACCCCTCCACTTT
d_call: TRBD1; j_call: TRBJ2-3; v_call: TRBV12-5; clone_size: .; cdr3_aa: CASGPGQGTDTQYF; cdr3_nt: TGTGCTAGTGGTCCGGGACAGGGGACAGATACGCAGTATTTT
d_call: .; j_call: TRBJ1-5; v_call: TRBV7-9; clone_size: .; cdr3_aa: CASSFLGGEGNQPQHF; cdr3_nt: TGTGCCAGCAGCTTTCTTGGGGGCGAGGGCAATCAGCCCCAGCATTTT
d_call: .; j_call: TRBJ1-5; v_call: TRBV20-1; clone_size: .; cdr3_aa: CSASSGAGNQPQHF; cdr3_nt: TGCAGTGCTAGTTCAGGGGCGGGCAATCAGCCCCAGCATTTT
d_call: .; j_call: TRBJ2-4; v_call: TRBV20-1; clone_size: few; cdr3_aa: CSAPPLGRGSFPGNIQYF; cdr3_nt: TGCAGTGCTCCCCCATTGGGGAGGGGGTCTTTCCCAGGAAACATTCAGTACTTC
d_call: TRBD1; j_call: TRBJ2-1; v_call: TRBV13; clone_size: few; cdr3_aa: CASSRTGASSYNEQFF; cdr3_nt: TGTGCCAGCAGCCGGACAGGGGCAAGCTCCTACAATGAGCAGTTCTTC
d_call: .; j_call: TRBJ1-2; v_call: TRBV6-5; clone_size: few; cdr3_aa: CASSYAPKRGYTF; cdr3_nt: TGTGCCAGCAGTTACGCGCCGAAAAGGGGCTACACCTTC
d_call: TRBD1; j_call: TRBJ2-3; v_call: TRBV15; clone_size: once; cdr3_aa: CATSTGGNTQYF; cdr3_nt: TGTGCCACCAGCACAGGGGGAAATACGCAGTATTTT
d_call: .; j_call: TRBJ2-1; v_call: TRBV4-3; clone_size: few; cdr3_aa: CASSQDSSPNEQFF; cdr3_nt: TGCGCCAGCAGCCAAGATAGCAGTCCCAATGAGCAGTTCTTC
d_call: .; j_call: TRBJ2-7; v_call: TRBV20-1; clone_size: .; cdr3_aa: CSASDLADREQYF; cdr3_nt: TGCAGTGCTAGTGATCTCGCAGACCGCGAGCAGTACTTC
d_call: .; j_call: TRBJ2-7; v_call: TRBV20-1; clone_size: .; cdr3_aa: CSARGDGETPDLYEQYF; cdr3_nt: TGCAGTGCTAGAGGGGACGGGGAAACACCAGACCTCTACGAGCAGTACTTC
d_call: .; j_call: TRBJ2-1; v_call: TRBV6-5; clone_size: .; cdr3_aa: CASSYSPRDNEQFF; cdr3_nt: TGTGCCAGCAGTTACAGTCCGAGGGACAATGAGCAGTTCTTC
d_call: .; j_call: TRBJ2-7; v_call: TRBV11-3; clone_size: .; cdr3_aa: CASSPGGVGTYEQYF; cdr3_nt: TGTGCCAGCAGCCCAGGGGGGGTAGGAACCTACGAGCAGTACTTC
d_call: .; j_call: TRBJ1-4; v_call: TRBV29-1; clone_size: once; cdr3_aa: CSVPGVDEKLFF; cdr3_nt: TGCAGCGTTCCAGGGGTGGATGAAAAACTGTTTTTT
d_call: .; j_call: TRBJ2-1; v_call: TRBV20-1; clone_size: .; cdr3_aa: CSAMDPDSDNEQFF; cdr3_nt: TGCAGTGCTATGGATCCCGATAGCGACAATGAGCAGTTCTTC
d_call: TRBD2; j_call: TRBJ2-7; v_call: TRBV27; clone_size: few; cdr3_aa: CASSLSAGGSSYEQYF; cdr3_nt: TGTGCCAGCAGTTTATCGGCGGGGGGGAGCTCCTACGAGCAGTACTTC
d_call: TRBD1; j_call: TRBJ1-2; v_call: TRBV6-5; clone_size: few; cdr3_aa: CASTAMDRGARGYTF; cdr3_nt: TGTGCCAGCACCGCCATGGACAGGGGAGCTCGTGGCTACACCTTC
d_call: .; j_call: TRBJ2-5; v_call: TRBV5-1; clone_size: .; cdr3_aa: CASRYPESRETQYF; cdr3_nt: TGCGCCAGCAGGTATCCCGAATCCAGGGAGACCCAGTACTTC
d_call: TRBD1; j_call: TRBJ2-7; v_call: TRBV28; clone_size: few; cdr3_aa: CASTQSGQGPYEQYF; cdr3_nt: TGTGCCAGCACCCAGTCAGGACAGGGGCCTTACGAGCAGTACTTC
d_call: .; j_call: TRBJ2-7; v_call: TRBV20-1; clone_size: .; cdr3_aa: CSARDSSGKAYEQYF; cdr3_nt: TGCAGTGCTAGAGATTCCAGCGGAAAGGCCTACGAGCAGTACTTC
d_call: .; j_call: TRBJ2-7; v_call: TRBV12-3/TRBV12-4; clone_size: .; cdr3_aa: CASSSRTVPYEQYF; cdr3_nt: TGTGCCAGCAGCTCACGGACGGTCCCCTACGAGCAGTACTTC
d_call: .; j_call: TRBJ2-5; v_call: TRBV12-3/TRBV12-4; clone_size: .; cdr3_aa: CASSSLGTQGETQYF; cdr3_nt: TGTGCCAGCAGTTCCCTAGGGACTCAGGGAGAGACCCAGTACTTC
d_call: .; j_call: TRBJ1-4; v_call: TRBV24-1; clone_size: .; cdr3_aa: CATSDLYMAGDSHCEKLFF; cdr3_nt: TGTGCCACCAGTGATTTGTATATGGCAGGAGACTCACATTGTGAAAAGCTGTTTTTT
d_call: TRBD1; j_call: TRBJ2-7; v_call: TRBV30; clone_size: few; cdr3_aa: CAWSSGQGYEQYF; cdr3_nt: TGTGCCTGGAGTAGCGGACAGGGCTACGAGCAGTACTTC
d_call: TRBD1; j_call: TRBJ2-7; v_call: TRBV6-5; clone_size: few; cdr3_aa: CASRQPGQGSYEQYF; cdr3_nt: TGTGCCAGCAGACAACCGGGACAGGGATCCTACGAGCAGTACTTC
d_call: TRBD1; j_call: TRBJ1-2; v_call: TRBV20-1; clone_size: .; cdr3_aa: CSAREKDRAAYGYTF; cdr3_nt: TGCAGTGCTAGAGAGAAGGACAGGGCGGCCTATGGCTACACCTTC
d_call: TRBD1; j_call: TRBJ2-3; v_call: TRBV29-1; clone_size: few; cdr3_aa: CSAEGTGGPGTQYF; cdr3_nt: TGCAGCGCCGAGGGGACAGGGGGTCCGGGTACGCAGTATTTT
d_call: .; j_call: TRBJ1-5; v_call: TRBV5-5; clone_size: .; cdr3_aa: CASSLVARTDSNQPQHF; cdr3_nt: TGTGCCAGCAGCTTGGTAGCTAGGACAGATAGCAATCAGCCCCAGCATTTT
d_call: TRBD2; j_call: TRBJ2-7; v_call: TRBV6-2/TRBV6-3; clone_size: .; cdr3_aa: CASSYSAGVVSYEQYF; cdr3_nt: TGTGCCAGCAGTTACTCGGCGGGGGTTGTCTCCTACGAGCAGTACTTC
d_call: .; j_call: TRBJ2-3; v_call: TRBV9; clone_size: .; cdr3_aa: CASSSLGTRTDTQYF; cdr3_nt: TGTGCCAGCAGCAGTCTGGGGACCAGAACAGATACGCAGTATTTT
d_call: TRBD1; j_call: TRBJ1-2; v_call: TRBV5-1; clone_size: .; cdr3_aa: CASSLSETGDDGYTF; cdr3_nt: TGCGCCAGCAGCTTGAGTGAGACAGGGGATGATGGCTACACCTTC
d_call: .; j_call: TRBJ1-1; v_call: TRBV4-2; clone_size: few; cdr3_aa: CASAHSDGEAFF; cdr3_nt: TGTGCCAGCGCACACTCGGACGGCGAAGCTTTCTTT
d_call: .; j_call: TRBJ1-5; v_call: TRBV7-8; clone_size: .; cdr3_aa: CASTWEGNQPQHF; cdr3_nt: TGTGCCAGCACCTGGGAGGGCAATCAGCCCCAGCATTTT
d_call: .; j_call: TRBJ2-7; v_call: TRBV6-2/TRBV6-3; clone_size: .; cdr3_aa: CASSYSKGQVYEQYF; cdr3_nt: TGTGCCAGCAGTTACTCGAAGGGGCAGGTTTACGAGCAGTACTTC
d_call: .; j_call: TRBJ2-3; v_call: TRBV6-1; clone_size: few; cdr3_aa: CASKSPPDTQYF; cdr3_nt: TGTGCCAGCAAATCCCCCCCAGATACGCAGTATTTT
d_call: .; j_call: TRBJ2-5; v_call: TRBV7-2; clone_size: .; cdr3_aa: CVSSLAYQETQYF; cdr3_nt: TGTGTCAGCAGCTTAGCCTATCAAGAGACCCAGTACTTC
d_call: .; j_call: TRBJ2-7; v_call: TRBV6-6; clone_size: .; cdr3_aa: CASSSQGYYEQYF; cdr3_nt: TGTGCCAGCAGTTCTCAGGGGTACTACGAGCAGTACTTC
d_call: .; j_call: TRBJ1-2; v_call: TRBV12-3/TRBV12-4; clone_size: .; cdr3_aa: CAGRKRGPYGYTF; cdr3_nt: TGTGCCGGCAGGAAAAGGGGCCCCTATGGCTACACCTTC
d_call: .; j_call: TRBJ1-2; v_call: TRBV7-2; clone_size: .; cdr3_aa: CASSPQGGGGGYTF; cdr3_nt: TGTGCCAGCAGCCCTCAGGGAGGAGGTGGTGGCTACACCTTC
d_call: TRBD2; j_call: TRBJ2-1; v_call: TRBV12-3/TRBV12-4; clone_size: .; cdr3_aa: CASRLGLAGFDEQFF; cdr3_nt: TGTGCCAGCAGGTTGGGACTAGCGGGATTCGATGAGCAGTTCTTC
d_call: .; j_call: TRBJ2-6; v_call: TRBV4-2; clone_size: few; cdr3_aa: CASSQVGTGKGSGANVLTF; cdr3_nt: TGTGCCAGCAGCCAAGTCGGCACTGGGAAAGGTTCTGGGGCCAACGTCCTGACTTTC
d_call: TRBD2; j_call: TRBJ2-3; v_call: TRBV7-6; clone_size: .; cdr3_aa: CASSQPSSGTSGDTDTQYF; cdr3_nt: TGTGCCAGCAGCCAACCTTCCTCCGGGACTAGCGGAGACACAGATACGCAGTATTTT